This T cell receptor (beta chain) was recorded in a study of T cell responses to AZD1222 COVID-19 vaccine. In the case of this clone: The antigen remains undetermined.

Study outcomes and limitations: Among the donors, most were white British and more were female, and clonal diversity was possibly underestimated. Vaccination with two AZD1222 doses was followed by a rise in Spike-specific TCR breadth and depth. The study identified only six AZD1222 recipients as seropositive at baseline. No repertoire was sampled before or during the peak T cell response, only after it.

Sequencing used immunoSEQ multiplex PCR; TCRdb keeps in-frame clones, though not all of them. The data contain approximately 190,000 clones, roughly 91% of them singletons. The material was peripheral blood, obtained on day 0 of AZD1222 vaccination. This sequence originates from an adult in good health.

This CDR3 reads CASSSRPYTGELFF. For the CDR3, the DNA is TGTGCCAGCAGCTCGAGACCGTACACCGGGGAGCTGTTTTTT. The chain uses TRBV7-2 and TRBJ2-2; D ambiguous. Germline CDR1 is SGHTA and CDR2 is FQGNSA. The CDR3 consists of 14 residues. Trimming cost V 4 bases and J 3 bases, with 9 bases left between them.